This T cell receptor beta chain comes out of a study of CXCR3-negative and CXCR3-positive naive CD8 T cells (dated by TCRdb to the late 2010s). Background for the entire study: In total, about 135 million TRB reads were obtained, or roughly 1.5 +/- 0.3 million reads per library. For the TRBV-TRBJ cluster analysis, the naive subsets came from roughly 5 donors, while the memory cells came from 3 donors. The diversity and physicochemical repertoire analyses included fewer than twelve donors pooled from two independent experiments. Results the study describes overall, beyond this receptor: Both naive subsets had comparably high repertoire diversity, while memory CD8+ T cells had much lower repertoire diversity. TRBV-TRBJ usage was similar between naive CXCR3-negative and CXCR3-positive cells from the same donor, while memory cells showed distinct patterns. Because surface CD5, which is linked to self-reactivity in mice, was comparable between the naive subsets, TCR interaction strength was also inferred from the physicochemical properties of TRB CDR3s. Because CXCR3 expression was partially decreased after cryopreservation, freshly isolated PBMCs were used for most assays.

Each CD8+ T cell subset was flow-sorted in triplicate, and some 300,000 cells per subset were placed directly into RLT lysis buffer. Peripheral blood mononuclear cells were isolated from buffy coats by standard density gradient centrifugation. Total RNA was extracted from sorted cells with an RNeasy Mini Kit. Sequenced on a NextSeq 550. The Human TCR Profiling Kit (MiLaboratory) was used to make UMI-labeled 5' RACE TRB cDNA libraries. The full amount of extracted RNA was used for cDNA synthesis, and the full amount of resulting cDNA was used for PCR amplification. Libraries were prepared in parallel using an identical number of PCR cycles. Regarding the original processing steps: With a requirement of at least two reads per UMI, MIGEC and MiXCR extracted about 50,000 +/- 10,000 unique UMI-labeled TRB cDNA molecules per library. On average, around 40,000 +/- 10,000 functional in-frame TRB CDR3 nucleotide clonotypes lacking stop codons were found per library. Diversity metrics, including normalized Shannon-Wiener and Chao1, were computed in VDJtools after downsampling to 5000 UMI-labeled TRB molecules per sample. VDJtools was used to calculate clonotype-size-weighted physicochemical properties of the central five CDR3 residues, namely interaction energy, strength, volume and Kidera factor 4. TCRdb reprocessed the reads, and each CDR3 protein sequence is entered once, without DNA. The V and J calls reflect TCRdb's pipeline rather than the authors' work. This sample's table contains roughly 48,000 distinct CDR3 sequences. Over 14% of the sample goes to the ten largest clones.

CDR1 MRHNA and CDR2 SNTAGT are derived from the germline V gene. The CDR3 holds 16 amino acids from the cysteine to the phenylalanine. No DNA accompanies this entry. About this clonotype itself: The specificity of this receptor is unknown.

This receptor chain uses TRBV6-4 and TRBJ2-1; as DNA is missing, the TRBD1 call by TCRdb cannot be tested. The clonotype was recovered from a human donor in good health. Some clones in this sample may be carry-over from other donors' samples. Sequencing was performed on memory CD8+ T cells from blood. Explained via the paper, the cell subset or site label denotes: conventional CD8+ memory T cells (TMEM), sorted as controls. The CDR3 has the sequence CASSPETGGSYNEQFF.